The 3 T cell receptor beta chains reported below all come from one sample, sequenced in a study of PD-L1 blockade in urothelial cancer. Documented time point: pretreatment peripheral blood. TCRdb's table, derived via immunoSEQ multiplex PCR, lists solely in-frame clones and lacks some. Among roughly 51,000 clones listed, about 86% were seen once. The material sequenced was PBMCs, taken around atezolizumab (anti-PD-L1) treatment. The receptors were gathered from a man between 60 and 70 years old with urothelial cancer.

The CDR3, as DNA: TGTGCCAGCTCATACCCAGGGGATACGCAGTATTTT. This codes for CASSYPGDTQYF. The chain carries TRBV18 and TRBJ2-3; perhaps TRBD1 as D (5 bases). This CDR3 comprises 12 residues. The germline gives CDR1 KGHSH, CDR2 LQKENI. The V and J ends lost 5 bases and 6 bases respectively, with 9 bases between them.

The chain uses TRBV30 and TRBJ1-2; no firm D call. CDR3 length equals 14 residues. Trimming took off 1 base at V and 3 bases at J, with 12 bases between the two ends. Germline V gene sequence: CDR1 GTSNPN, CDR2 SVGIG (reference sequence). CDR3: CAWSEAGGYYGYTF. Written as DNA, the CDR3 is TGTGCCTGGAGTGAGGCGGGAGGCTACTATGGCTACACCTTC.

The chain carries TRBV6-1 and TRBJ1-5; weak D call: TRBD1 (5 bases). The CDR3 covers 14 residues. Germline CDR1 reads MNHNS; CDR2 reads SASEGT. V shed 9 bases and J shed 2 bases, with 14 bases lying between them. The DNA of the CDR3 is TGTGCCAGTCGCAGGGCCTTGGGCAATCAGCCCCAGCATTTT. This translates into CASRRALGNQPQHF.